Below, 22 T cell receptor beta chains from the same sample are listed, as sequenced in a study of glioma-infiltrating T cells after dendritic cell vaccination. Sequencing used immunoSEQ multiplex PCR; TCRdb keeps in-frame clones, though not all of them. The data contain tens of thousands of clones, more than 75% of them singletons. Time point given: after dendritic cell vaccination, including at tumor progression/relapse. The sample was blood, taken after dendritic cell vaccination. The source of these receptors is a human donor with glioblastoma.

Written as DNA, the CDR3 is TGTGCCAGCTCCCTCTACCCCCAGGATTCACCCCTCCACTTT. Translating it yields CASSLYPQDSPLHF. The chain carries TRBV18 and TRBJ1-6; D not resolved. The CDR3 loop spans 14 amino acids. V lost 6 bases, J lost 8 bases, and 14 bases lay in between. Germline-derived CDR1 and CDR2 are KGHSH and LQKENI.

V usage is TRBV19 and J usage is TRBJ2-7; tentatively, D is TRBD1 (6 bases). V was shortened by 1 base and J by 5 bases, with 18 bases between the two germline ends. The CDR3 has 16 amino acids. Germline lookup yields CDR1 LNHDA and CDR2 SQIVND (reference sequence). CDR3 in amino acids: CASSIGANRVINEQYF. CDR3 in DNA: TGTGCCAGTAGTATAGGGGCTAACAGGGTTATCAACGAGCAGTACTTC.

In DNA, the CDR3 is TGCAGCGTAAACACAGTACCTGAAGCTTTCTTT. It yields the protein CSVNTVPEAFF. The V call is TRBV29-1, the J call TRBJ1-1; D uncertain. CDR3 length equals 11 residues. Germline-derived CDR1 and CDR2 are SQVTM and ANQGSEA. With 6 bases removed from V and 6 bases from J, the gap between germline ends came to 11 bases.

This sequence joins TRBV4-1 and TRBJ1-1; 9 positions match TRBD1. CDR1 MGHRA and CDR2 YSYEKL come from the germline V gene. V dropped 3 bases and J dropped 5; count of bases not matched to a gene: 7. The CDR3 contains 15 residues. CDR3 in DNA: TGCGCCAGCAGCCATATGGACAGGGGTTGGACTGAAGCTTTCTTT. This codes for CASSHMDRGWTEAFF.

A single count supports this clone. J is TRBJ2-1 and V is TRBV4-3, with 10 bases matching TRBD2. Germline values: CDR1 LGHNA, CDR2 YSLEER. Germline trimming cut 3 bases from V and 3 bases from J; bases unmatched to any gene: 8. This CDR3 has 17 amino acids. The CDR3 loop reads CASSQDPLAGIYNEQFF. The CDR3, as DNA: TGCGCCAGCAGCCAGGACCCACTAGCGGGAATCTACAATGAGCAGTTCTTC.

The chain has TRBV9 and TRBJ2-2; D not resolved. Germline CDR1 and CDR2: SGDLS and YYNGEE. This CDR3 has 15 amino acids. V was shortened by 0 bases and J by 5 bases, with 11 bases between the two germline ends. The CDR3 DNA sequence: TGTGCCAGCAGCGTAGACGGATCTAGGACCGGGGAGCTGTTTTTT. Translation gives CASSVDGSRTGELFF.

This rearrangement joins TRBV5-6 to TRBJ2-7; perhaps TRBD2 as D (6 bases). CDR3 size: 13 residues. V was cut by 2 bases and J by 3 bases, with 9 bases left in between. The germline CDR1 and CDR2 sequences are SGHDT and YYEEEE. In nucleotides, the CDR3 is TGTGCCAGCAGCTTTACTAGCAGCTACGAGCAGTACTTC. Translated: CASSFTSSYEQYF.

The chain joins TRBV2 to TRBJ1-2; TRBD1 matches 8 bases. This CDR3 is 14 amino acids long. Trimming removed 7 bases from V and 8 bases from J; junction bases left unmatched: 12. Looked up from germline, CDR1 is SNHLY and CDR2 is FYNNEI. The CDR3 is CASTTTQGARGYTF. Here the CDR3 DNA reads TGTGCCAGCACCACCACCCAGGGGGCGAGGGGCTACACCTTC.

The chain employs TRBV7-9 and TRBJ1-1; D is undetermined. With 3 bases removed from V and 1 base from J, the gap between germline ends came to 12 bases. The CDR3 loop spans 15 amino acids. CDR1 SEHNR and CDR2 FQNEAQ come from the germline V gene (reference sequence). The CDR3 sequence is CASSFGGNQNTEAFF. DNA of the CDR3: TGTGCCAGCAGCTTCGGAGGGAATCAGAACACTGAAGCTTTCTTT.

This clone occurred once. The V and J genes are TRBV29-1 and TRBJ2-3; D gene uncertain. Trimming stripped 7 bases from V and 0 bases from J, with 20 bases between. Germline V gives CDR1 SQVTM, CDR2 ANQGSEA. The CDR3 spans 16 residues. CDR3 amino acids: CSGTGGPDSSTDTQYF. In DNA, the CDR3 is TGCAGCGGAACTGGTGGGCCGGATTCTAGCACAGATACGCAGTATTTT.

V gene TRBV4-3 combines with J gene TRBJ2-7; weak D call: TRBD2 (6 bases). V dropped 1 base and J dropped 3 bases, with 19 bases sitting between them. Germline assignment: CDR1 LGHNA and CDR2 YSLEER. The CDR3 extends over 17 amino acids. CDR3 in DNA: TGCGCCAGCAGCCAAGGCGCCGGGGGAGCGGCATTCTACGAGCAGTACTTC. Amino acids: CASSQGAGGAAFYEQYF.

The chain joins TRBV5-1 to TRBJ2-5; D is possibly TRBD1 (6 bases). The V gene lost 4 bases and the J gene lost 5 bases, with 18 bases spanning the gap. Looked up from germline, CDR1 is SGHRS and CDR2 is YFSETQ. The length of the CDR3 is 15 residues. CDR3 sequence (DNA): TGCGCCAGCAGCCTAAGGAAGGGGGTTTGGGAGACCCAGTACTTC. Translation gives CASSLRKGVWETQYF.

This chain joins TRBV29-1 and TRBJ2-3; 9 bases align to TRBD1. V lost 6 bases, J lost 2 bases, and 6 bases stayed unmatched. The CDR3 spans 14 residues. Germline V CDR1 and CDR2: SQVTM, ANQGSEA. The CDR3 DNA follows: TGCAGCGTCCCGGGACAGGGTTACACAGATACGCAGTATTTT. This translates into CSVPGQGYTDTQYF.

The genes are TRBV6-5 and TRBJ2-3, with 10 bases that match TRBD1. The V segment lost 5 bases and the J segment 7 bases; nucleotides outside the gene matches: 9. Germline V gives CDR1 MNHEY, CDR2 SVGAGI. The CDR3 is made up of 15 amino acids. CDR3 nucleotides: TGTGCCAGCAGTCAGGGGACAGGGGTTACGAATACGCAGTATTTT. As protein: CASSQGTGVTNTQYF.

This clone has a handful of counts. This rearrangement joins TRBV10-3 to TRBJ2-5; 9 nucleotides match TRBD1. The CDR3 is 14 amino acids. Germline trimming cut 11 bases from V and 5 bases from J; bases unmatched to any gene: 12. Germline V gene sequence: CDR1 ENHRY, CDR2 SYGVKD. Here the CDR3 DNA reads TGTGCCGCCAAGCAACAGGGGGCCCACGAGACCCAGTACTTC. Protein product: CAAKQQGAHETQYF.

This rearrangement joins TRBV14 to TRBJ1-1, with D unclear. Looked up from germline, CDR1 is SGHDN and CDR2 is FVKESK. The length of the CDR3 is 13 residues. V lost 5 bases and J 3 bases, leaving 10 bases between the germline ends. The CDR3 loop reads CASSSGEDTEAFF. As DNA, the CDR3 is TGTGCCAGCAGCAGTGGAGAAGACACTGAAGCTTTCTTT. Drawing the rest from reference TRBV14 and TRBJ1-1, the complete variable domain is EAGVTQFPSHSVIEKGQTVTLRCDPISGHDNLYWYRRVMGKEIKFLLHFVKESKQDESGMPNNRFLAERTGGTYSTLKVQPAELEDSGVYFCASSSGEDTEAFFGQGTRLTVV.

The chain uses TRBV7-8 and TRBJ1-2; D may be TRBD1 (5 bases). This CDR3 region has 15 residues. V gave up 1 base and J gave up 3 bases, with 12 bases separating them. Germline V gene sequence: CDR1 SGHVS, CDR2 FQNEAQ. The CDR3 region has the DNA TGTGCCAGCAGCTTAGACGGCAGGGTCTACTATGGCTACACCTTC. Translating it yields CASSLDGRVYYGYTF.

There are a few counts of this clone. The J gene is TRBJ1-2, the V gene TRBV7-9; 9 bases agree with TRBD1. There are 16 residues in the CDR3. Germline V gene data show CDR1 as SEHNR and CDR2 as FQNEAQ (reference sequence). The V and J ends lost 4 bases and 8 bases, in that order; junction bases with no gene match: 14. CDR3 loop: CASSSGQGVMGGGYTF. The CDR3 nucleotides read TGTGCCAGCAGCTCGGGACAGGGAGTCATGGGAGGAGGCTACACCTTC.

The chain uses TRBV28 and TRBJ2-3; 8 bases line up with TRBD1. Germline CDR1 and CDR2: MDHEN and SYDVKM. The CDR3 contains 16 residues. V lost 0 bases and J lost 2; bases outside the gene matches: 4. The CDR3 DNA follows: TGTGCCAGCAGTTTATGGGGGGGACAGGACACAGATACGCAGTATTTT. Its protein is CASSLWGGQDTDTQYF.

Details on this clone: The limits of the CDR3 on the DNA are not certain, so only TCRdb's listed CDR3 is given. The chain has TRBV6-5 and TRBJ2-7; the table's D gene call, TRBD2, was not cross checked with the DNA. Germline CDR1 MNHEY, CDR2 SVGAGI. The CDR3 is 12 amino acids in total, end residues counted. The CDR3 here is CASSSSSYEQYF.

The V and J genes are TRBV7-2 and TRBJ2-3; 7 nucleotides match TRBD1. CDR3 length: 14 residues. Per the germline V gene, CDR1 is SGHTA and CDR2 is FQGNSA. V was pared by 0 bases and J by 3 bases, with 0 bases of the junction left unmatched. This chain's CDR3 is CASSLATGTDTQYF. The CDR3 coding sequence is TGTGCCAGCAGCTTAGCGACAGGGACAGATACGCAGTATTTT.

The chain links TRBV11-2 to TRBJ2-7; 10 bases match TRBD1. The CDR3 is made up of 18 amino acids. The trim removed 5 bases at V and 2 bases at J, leaving 15 bases unmatched. Germline lookup yields CDR1 SGHAT and CDR2 FQNNGV. For the CDR3, the DNA is TGTGCCAGCAGCCTCCGGGACAGGGGCCGACCTTGGACCTACGAGCAGTACTTC. It yields the protein CASSLRDRGRPWTYEQYF.